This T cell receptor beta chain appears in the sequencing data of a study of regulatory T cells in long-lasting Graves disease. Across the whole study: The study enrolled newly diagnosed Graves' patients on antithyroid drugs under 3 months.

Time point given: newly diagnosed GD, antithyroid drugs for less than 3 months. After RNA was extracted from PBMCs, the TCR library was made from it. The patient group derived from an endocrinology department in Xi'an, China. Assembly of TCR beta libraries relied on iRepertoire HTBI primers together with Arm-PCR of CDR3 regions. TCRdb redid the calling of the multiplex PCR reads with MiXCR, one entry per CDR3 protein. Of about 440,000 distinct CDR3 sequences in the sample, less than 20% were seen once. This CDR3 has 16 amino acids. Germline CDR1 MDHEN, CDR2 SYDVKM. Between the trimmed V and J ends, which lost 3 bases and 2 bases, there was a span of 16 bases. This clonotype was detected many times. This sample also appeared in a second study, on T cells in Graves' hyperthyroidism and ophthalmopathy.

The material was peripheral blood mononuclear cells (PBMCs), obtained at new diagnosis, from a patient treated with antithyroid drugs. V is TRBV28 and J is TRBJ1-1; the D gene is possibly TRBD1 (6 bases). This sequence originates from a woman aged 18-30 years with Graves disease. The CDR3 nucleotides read TGTGCCAGCAGTTTGTTATCGGGGGCCCTTAACACTGAAGCTTTCTTT. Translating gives CASSLLSGALNTEAFF.